Following are 32 T cell receptor beta chains from one sample sequenced in a study of response to subunit inactivated influenza vaccine. TCRdb re-analysed the RT-PCR reads in MiXCR, keeping a single row per CDR3 protein. The data show about 300,000 distinct CDR3 sequences, approximately 20% seen once. Specimen: PBMCs from blood, collected 21 months after vaccination. Source of these receptors: a man aged 50-75 years who received an inactivated influenza vaccine.

Only a few counts were recorded for this clonotype. The chain has TRBV28 and TRBJ2-3; TRBD2 is a possible D gene (6 bases). Between the trimmed V and J ends, which lost 2 bases and 4 bases, there was a span of 10 bases. Germline CDR1 and CDR2: MDHEN and SYDVKM. CDR3 length equals 14 residues. The CDR3 loop is CASSLAGKADTQYF. CDR3 nucleotides: TGTGCCAGCAGTTTAGCGGGAAAAGCAGATACGCAGTATTTT.

This clonotype was seen a handful of times. This rearrangement joins TRBV4-3 to TRBJ1-3; the match to TRBD1 covers 12 bases. J lost 1 base, V lost 3 bases, and 10 bases had no gene match. The germline CDR1 and CDR2 sequences are LGHNA and YSLEER. The length of the CDR3 is 19 residues. Written as DNA, the CDR3 is TGCGCCAGCAGCCAGGACCGACCGGGACAGGGGGCTTCTGGAAACACCATATATTTT. Translated, it gives CASSQDRPGQGASGNTIYF.

This clonotype was counted many times. This rearrangement joins TRBV7-9 to TRBJ1-5; 9 positions match TRBD1. Germline V gene sequence: CDR1 SEHNR, CDR2 FQNEAQ (reference sequence). V dropped 5 bases and J dropped 4; count of bases not matched to a gene: 3. The CDR3 runs 14 residues. The CDR3 loop is CASSQGTGNQPQHF. In DNA form, the CDR3 reads TGTGCCAGCAGCCAGGGGACAGGGAATCAGCCCCAGCATTTT. The variable domain in full, with the rest retrieved from reference TRBV7-9 and TRBJ1-5, is DTGVSQNPRHKITKRGQNVTFRCDPISEHNRLYWYRQTLGQGPEFLTYFQNEAQLEKSRLLSDRFSAERPKGSFSTLEIQRTEQGDSAMYLCASSQGTGNQPQHFGDGTRLSIL.

The chain joins TRBV3-1 to TRBJ2-5; D is uncertain. V was shortened by 0 bases and J by 9 bases, with 5 bases between the two germline ends. This CDR3 is built from 11 residues. The germline V gene encodes CDR1 LGHDT and CDR2 YNNKEL (reference sequence). CDR3 amino acids: CASSQEASQYF. The CDR3 bases are TGTGCCAGCAGCCAAGAAGCATCCCAGTACTTC.

A few counts support this clonotype. The chain combines TRBV5-1 with TRBJ1-2; 11 bases are a match to TRBD1. V was clipped by 9 bases and J by 2 bases; unmatched bases: 12. CDR3 length: 16 amino acids. Germline values: CDR1 SGHRS, CDR2 YFSETQ. CDR3: CANMVDRDRGNYGYTF. DNA for the CDR3: TGCGCCAACATGGTTGACCGGGACAGGGGGAACTATGGCTACACCTTC.

This clonotype was counted only a few times. The genes are TRBV9 and TRBJ2-2; TRBD1 aligns across 7 bases. CDR1 and CDR2 (germline): SGDLS, YYNGEE. The CDR3 is 16 amino acids. The J segment lost 0 bases and the V segment lost 2 bases, leaving 4 bases of the junction unmatched. The CDR3 DNA is TGTGCCAGCAGCGTGACAGGGAATCCGAACACCGGGGAGCTGTTTTTT. Translated: CASSVTGNPNTGELFF.

The V and J genes are TRBV5-1 and TRBJ1-3; D not certain. Trimming left V 6 bases short and J 2 bases short, with 9 bases between. The CDR3 consists of 13 residues. CDR1 is SGHRS and CDR2 is YFSETQ in the germline V gene. CDR3 DNA sequence: TGCGCCAGCATGGGTACGGCTGGAAACACCATATATTTT. This codes for CASMGTAGNTIYF.

V usage is TRBV6-5 and J usage is TRBJ1-6; D gene unclear. The V gene lost 4 bases and the J gene lost 4 bases, with 14 bases spanning the gap. This CDR3 contains 16 residues. Germline V gives CDR1 MNHEY, CDR2 SVGAGI. CDR3: CASSWTREIYNSPLHF. CDR3 bases: TGTGCCAGCAGTTGGACGAGGGAGATTTATAATTCACCCCTCCACTTT.

The chain is built from TRBV20-1 and TRBJ2-3, with 13 bases aligning to TRBD2. Germline values: CDR1 DFQATT, CDR2 SNEGSKA (reference sequence). V was pared by 4 bases and J by 2 bases, with 24 bases of the junction left unmatched. CDR3 length equals 22 residues. CDR3 sequence (DNA): TGCAGTGCTAAGGCAGGGCAATTCGCCGGGACTAGCGGGATTATTCACACAGATACGCAGTATTTT. Translation gives CSAKAGQFAGTSGIIHTDTQYF.

This rearrangement joins TRBV5-6 to TRBJ2-1; 10 bases are a match to TRBD2. Germline V CDR1 and CDR2: SGHDT, YYEEEE. The CDR3 consists of 16 residues. The V and J ends lost 0 bases and 7 bases, in that order; junction bases with no gene match: 7. CDR3 sequence reads: CASSLVWTSGGNEQFF. The CDR3, as DNA: TGTGCCAGCAGCTTGGTTTGGACTAGCGGAGGTAATGAGCAGTTCTTC. Looking up the rest from reference TRBV5-6 and TRBJ2-1 gives the full variable domain: DAGVTQSPTHLIKTRGQQVTLRCSPKSGHDTVSWYQQALGQGPQFIFQYYEEEERQRGNFPDRFSGHQFPNYSSELNVNALLLGDSALYLCASSLVWTSGGNEQFFGPGTRLTVL.

CDR3 sequence reads: CASSLLAAKTGELFF. In DNA form, the CDR3 reads TGTGCCAGCAGCCTACTAGCGGCCAAGACCGGGGAGCTGTTTTTT. The rearrangement uses TRBV27 and TRBJ2-2, with 8 bases identical to TRBD2. CDR1 is MNHEY, CDR2 SMNVEV, per germline (reference sequence). With 6 bases clipped from V and 5 bases from J, the junction kept 8 bases outside the gene matches. The length of the CDR3 is 15 residues.

This clonotype was seen repeatedly, ten times or more. The chain uses TRBV11-1 and TRBJ2-7, with D unresolved. The germline V gene encodes CDR1 SGHAT and CDR2 FQDESV (reference sequence). The CDR3 totals 20 residues. Trimming pared 4 bases from V and 3 bases from J, leaving 31 bases between. The CDR3 is CASSSIFEARQDRKLYEQYF. CDR3 sequence (DNA): TGTGCCAGCAGCTCGATATTTGAGGCCCGGCAGGACCGTAAACTCTACGAGCAGTACTTC.

This clonotype was seen only a few times. This sequence joins TRBV12-3 or TRBV12-4 and TRBJ1-1, with no clear D. This CDR3 has 12 residues. V lost 4 bases and J lost 7, with 10 bases in between. CDR3 loop: CASSSGLIEAFF. Here the CDR3 DNA reads TGTGCCAGCAGTTCAGGACTGATTGAAGCTTTCTTT.

This clonotype was picked up a small number of times. V and J are TRBV9 and TRBJ2-1; D ambiguous. The CDR3 is 16 residues long. V was shortened by 4 bases and J by 0 bases, with 14 bases between the two germline ends. Germline loops: CDR1 SGDLS, CDR2 YYNGEE. The CDR3 nucleotides read TGTGCCAGCAGCAATCATGGACCTAGCTCCTACAATGAGCAGTTCTTC. This gives the protein CASSNHGPSSYNEQFF.

This clonotype was seen once. The junction does not match germline at one end; this may be a read error. This rearrangement joins TRBV7-2 to TRBJ1-2, with 8 nucleotides matching TRBD1. The CDR3 spans 15 residues. CDR1 is SGHTA, CDR2 FQGNSA, per germline. The CDR3 here is CASSTRQGSIYGCTF. As DNA, the CDR3 is TGTGCCAGCAGCACCAGACAGGGGAGTATTTATGGCTGCACCTTC.

The rearrangement joins TRBV6-1 to TRBJ1-2, with 7 nucleotides matching TRBD1. From germline, CDR1 is MNHNS and CDR2 SASEGT. The CDR3 is 13 amino acids. V shed 7 bases, J shed 6 bases, and the junction held 8 bases outside the gene matches. The CDR3 sequence is CASTSDRDNGYTF. In DNA form, the CDR3 reads TGTGCCAGCACCTCCGACAGGGATAATGGCTACACCTTC.

This clonotype was observed a single time. This chain connects TRBV6-1 to TRBJ2-7, with TRBD1 matching 8 bases. V lost 6 bases and J lost 3; bases outside the gene matches: 7. The germline V gene encodes CDR1 MNHNS and CDR2 SASEGT. This CDR3 has 14 residues. The CDR3 bases are TGTGCCAGCAGGGGGTCTGGGACAGGCTACGAGCAGTACTTC. This codes for CASRGSGTGYEQYF.

The table lists this clonotype with a few counts. The chain has TRBV12-3 or TRBV12-4 and TRBJ1-5; D is unresolved. V was cut by 2 bases and J by 3 bases, with 8 bases left in between. The CDR3 has 14 amino acids. CDR3 protein: CASSLRRYNQPQHF. In nucleotides, the CDR3 is TGTGCCAGCAGTTTAAGACGGTACAATCAGCCCCAGCATTTT.

This clonotype occurred a few times. The J gene is TRBJ2-3, the V gene TRBV20-1; unclear D gene. Germline V gives CDR1 DFQATT, CDR2 SNEGSKA (reference sequence). There are 11 residues in the CDR3. With 6 bases removed from V and 6 bases from J, the gap between germline ends came to 10 bases. CDR3 sequence reads: CSAPTWDTQYF. CDR3 sequence (DNA): TGCAGTGCCCCCACCTGGGATACGCAGTATTTT.

This clonotype was seen many times. The gene calls are TRBV5-1 and TRBJ1-1; D might be TRBD1 (5 bases). The V gene lost 4 bases and the J gene lost 1 base, with 11 bases spanning the gap. This CDR3 spans 14 amino acids. Germline V lookup: CDR1 SGHRS, CDR2 YFSETQ. The DNA of the CDR3 is TGCGCCAGCAGCATGGGACGGACGAACACTGAAGCTTTCTTT. Its translation: CASSMGRTNTEAFF.

The sample holds many counts of this clonotype. The V and J genes are TRBV5-1 and TRBJ1-4; D is ambiguous. Per the germline V gene, CDR1 is SGHRS and CDR2 is YFSETQ. With 6 bases removed from V and 3 bases from J, the gap between germline ends came to 12 bases. This CDR3 is built from 14 residues. The CDR3 protein is CASTPDNPNEKLFF. The CDR3 DNA reads TGCGCCAGCACCCCCGACAATCCTAATGAAAAACTGTTTTTT.

This clonotype was picked up a small number of times. The gene calls are TRBV7-2 and TRBJ2-5; D may be TRBD2 (6 bases). V lost 5 bases to trimming and J lost 0 bases, with 13 bases between them. This CDR3 has 15 amino acids. Germline V CDR1 and CDR2: SGHTA, FQGNSA. As DNA, the CDR3 is TGTGCCAGCAGCCTCATGGGGGACTACCAAGAGACCCAGTACTTC. Its protein product is CASSLMGDYQETQYF.

This clonotype came up a few times. The J gene is TRBJ1-1, the V gene TRBV18; D may be TRBD1 (6 bases). The CDR3 contains 14 residues. V was clipped by 3 bases and J by 4 bases, with 12 bases between them. Germline V gene sequence: CDR1 KGHSH, CDR2 LQKENI. In nucleotides, the CDR3 is TGTGCCAGCTCACCGAACAGGGTCCGCACTGAAGCTTTCTTT. This sequence encodes CASSPNRVRTEAFF.

The gene calls are TRBV5-6 and TRBJ1-2; 10 positions match TRBD1. The CDR3 is 14 amino acids. With V trimmed by 4 bases and J by 8 bases, 8 bases remained unmatched. Looked up from germline, CDR1 is SGHDT and CDR2 is YYEEEE. As DNA, the CDR3 is TGTGCCAGCAGCGGGGACAGGGGCCGGTACGGCTACACCTTC. Protein product: CASSGDRGRYGYTF.

To note about this clonotype: The conserved closing phenylalanine or tryptophan is absent in this CDR3, likely reflecting a read error. The chain uses TRBV12-5 and TRBJ2-5; TRBD1 matches 7 bases. The CDR3 runs 14 residues. Germline assignment: CDR1 LGHNT and CDR2 FRNRAP. The ends lost 1 base at V and 1 base at J; junction bases unmatched: 0. CDR3 protein: CASGLDRGQETQYL. The CDR3 region has the DNA TGTGCTAGTGGTTTGGACAGGGGCCAAGAGACCCAGTACCTC.

This chain uses TRBV24-1 with TRBJ2-2; 7 bases match TRBD2. The CDR3 has 12 amino acids. Germline CDR1 KGHDR, CDR2 SFDVKD. V trimming: 9 bases; J trimming: 6 bases; junction bases outside the gene matches: 3. The CDR3 loop is CATRGESGELFF. In nucleotides, the CDR3 is TGTGCCACCCGGGGGGAGTCCGGGGAGCTGTTTTTT.

This clonotype has more than one count but fewer than ten. The chain has TRBV20-1 and TRBJ1-1; a weak D match, TRBD1 (6 bases). CDR1 and CDR2 from the germline V gene are DFQATT and SNEGSKA (reference sequence). Trimming removed 0 bases at V and 11 bases at J, with 16 bases between. The CDR3 has 13 residues. The CDR3 DNA is TGCAGTGCTAGAGATCTACAGGGAGTGGGTGCTTTCTTT. It codes for CSARDLQGVGAFF.

The rearrangement joins TRBV7-6 to TRBJ2-2; the D is unclear. The CDR3 loop spans 12 amino acids. Germline assignment: CDR1 SGHVS and CDR2 FNYEAQ. V dropped 0 bases and J dropped 7 bases, with 3 bases sitting between them. The CDR3 region is CASSLAVGELFF. In DNA, the CDR3 is TGTGCCAGCAGCTTAGCGGTCGGGGAGCTGTTTTTT.

This clonotype was picked up a small number of times. V usage is TRBV6-2 or TRBV6-3 and J usage is TRBJ2-1; maybe TRBD2 (5 bases). V dropped 2 bases and J dropped 1 base, with 15 bases sitting between them. The CDR3 is 17 residues long. Germline-derived CDR1 and CDR2 are MNHEY and SVGEGT. In DNA, the CDR3 is TGTGCCAGCAGTTACGACCCGTCCGGGATGTCCTACAATGAGCAGTTCTTC. This sequence encodes CASSYDPSGMSYNEQFF.

Only a few counts were recorded for this clonotype. The chain joins TRBV27 to TRBJ1-1; 10 bases line up with TRBD1. CDR1 and CDR2 from the germline V gene are MNHEY and SMNVEV (reference sequence). This CDR3 is built from 14 residues. The ends lost 8 bases at V and 6 bases at J; junction bases unmatched: 9. Written as DNA, the CDR3 is TGTGCCAGCCGTAGGGTGACAGGGGGCTCTGAAGCTTTCTTT. Translated, it gives CASRRVTGGSEAFF.

This clonotype was seen a handful of times. The CDR3 DNA reads as TGTGCCACCAAACTGACAGGGGGCGTCGGCAATCAGCCCCAGCATTTT. This sequence encodes CATKLTGGVGNQPQHF. This chain joins TRBV12-3 or TRBV12-4 and TRBJ1-5, with TRBD1 matching over 10 bases. V gave up 10 bases and J gave up 2 bases; unmatched junction bases: 11. The CDR3 is 16 residues long.

A few counts support this clonotype. This chain links TRBV20-1 with TRBJ2-5; tentative D call: TRBD2 (5 bases). CDR3 length: 15 residues. The germline V and J ends were trimmed by 6 bases and 2 bases, with 19 bases remaining between them. CDR1 and CDR2 (germline): DFQATT, SNEGSKA (reference sequence). CDR3 loop: CSAESRGRRQETQYF. As DNA, the CDR3 is TGCAGTGCCGAATCCCGGGGAAGGAGACAAGAGACCCAGTACTTC.